A selection of T cell receptor beta chains follows, all from one sample in a study of PD-L1 blockade in urothelial cancer. Using immunoSEQ multiplex PCR, the repertoire was profiled, and TCRdb retains in-frame clones only, with some absent. The sample contains around 100,000 clones, approximately 90% of which appear only once. The sample here was PBMCs, taken around atezolizumab (anti-PD-L1) treatment. These TCRs come from a man aged 55 to 70 with urothelial cancer. Both conserved end residues are part of each CDR3. A D gene is named only where the DNA matches it firmly. Clone size is not always given. Where it is, it says once, few, many or a class for expanded clones.

j_call v_call d_call clone_size cdr3_aa cdr3_nt
TRBJ2-1 TRBV4-2 . . CASSQEGQGGYNEQFF TGTGCCAGCAGCCAAGAAGGGCAGGGGGGCTACAATGAGCAGTTCTTC
TRBJ2-5 TRBV10-3 . . CAISESAGWQETQYF TGTGCCATCAGTGAGAGTGCCGGGTGGCAAGAGACCCAGTACTTC
TRBJ2-1 TRBV5-5 TRBD2 . CASSKGLAGGPGEQFF TGTGCCAGCAGCAAAGGACTAGCGGGAGGGCCGGGTGAGCAGTTCTTC
TRBJ2-1 TRBV7-8 TRBD2 . CASSPSSGAATPNSYNEQFF TGTGCCAGCAGCCCCTCTAGCGGCGCTGCTACACCGAACTCCTACAATGAGCAGTTCTTC
TRBJ2-1 TRBV9 TRBD2 . CASSEAGLAEQFF TGTGCCAGCAGCGAAGCCGGACTAGCAGAGCAGTTCTTC
TRBJ1-2 TRBV7-2 . once CASSLTDSNYGYTF TGTGCCAGCAGCTTGACAGATTCTAACTATGGCTACACCTTC
TRBJ2-7 TRBV4-3 . . CASRITLPLSSSYEQYF TGCGCCAGCCGTATCACTTTGCCGCTTTCGAGCTCCTACGAGCAGTACTTC
TRBJ2-1 TRBV15 TRBD2 . CATSSSLSGRVYNEQFF TGTGCCACCAGCAGTAGCCTTAGCGGGAGGGTCTACAATGAGCAGTTCTTC
TRBJ2-5 TRBV7-6 TRBD2 . CASSTGLAQGETQYF TGTGCCAGCAGCACGGGACTAGCGCAGGGAGAGACCCAGTACTTC
TRBJ1-4 TRBV9 TRBD1 . CASSVQGANEKLFF TGTGCCAGCAGCGTACAGGGGGCTAATGAAAAACTGTTTTTT
TRBJ2-1 TRBV28 TRBD1 . CASSSSGQGYNEQFF TGTGCCAGCAGTAGCTCTGGACAGGGGTACAATGAGCAGTTCTTC
TRBJ1-1 TRBV10-1 . . CASSAGFGMNTEAFF TGCGCCAGCAGTGCGGGGTTTGGGATGAACACTGAAGCTTTCTTT
TRBJ2-1 TRBV18 . once CASSPPRTTSVNEQFF TGTGCCAGCTCACCACCTCGGACAACCTCGGTCAATGAGCAGTTCTTC
TRBJ1-1 TRBV5-1 TRBD1 . CASSSQGAHHTEAFF TGCGCCAGCAGCTCGCAGGGGGCACACCACACTGAAGCTTTCTTT
TRBJ2-1 TRBV18 . . CASSPGGDEQFF TGTGCCAGCTCACCGGGTGGAGATGAGCAGTTCTTC
TRBJ1-2 TRBV10-3 . . CAISESHSINYGYTF TGTGCCATCAGTGAGTCGCACAGCATTAACTATGGCTACACCTTC
TRBJ2-3 TRBV6-1 TRBD2 . CASSEGGGGITDTQYF TGTGCCAGCAGTGAAGGGGGCGGGGGAATCACAGATACGCAGTATTTT
TRBJ2-5 TRBV2 TRBD2 . CASSRTSGGPSAQYF TGTGCCAGCAGTCGGACTAGCGGGGGACCGTCGGCCCAGTACTTC
TRBJ2-7 TRBV19 TRBD2 . CASSPPGLVGPYEQYF TGTGCCAGTAGTCCTCCGGGACTAGTTGGGCCTTACGAGCAGTACTTC
TRBJ2-2 TRBV11-2 . . CASSLLAGAMNTGELFF TGTGCCAGCAGCTTACTTGCAGGGGCAATGAACACCGGGGAGCTGTTTTTT